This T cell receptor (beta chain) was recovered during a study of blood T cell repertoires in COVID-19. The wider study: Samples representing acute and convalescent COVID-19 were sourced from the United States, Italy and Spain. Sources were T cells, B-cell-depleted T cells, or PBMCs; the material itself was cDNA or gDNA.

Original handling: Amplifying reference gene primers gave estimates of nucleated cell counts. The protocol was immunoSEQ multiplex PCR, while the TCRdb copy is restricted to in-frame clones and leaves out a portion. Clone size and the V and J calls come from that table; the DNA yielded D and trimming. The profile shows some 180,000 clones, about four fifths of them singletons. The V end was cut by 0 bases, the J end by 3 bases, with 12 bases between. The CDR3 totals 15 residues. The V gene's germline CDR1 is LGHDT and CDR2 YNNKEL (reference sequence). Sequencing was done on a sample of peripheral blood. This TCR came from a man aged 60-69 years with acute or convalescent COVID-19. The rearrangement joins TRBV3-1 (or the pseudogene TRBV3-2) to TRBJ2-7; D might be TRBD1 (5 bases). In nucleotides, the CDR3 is TGTGCCAGCAGCCAAGATGTGAGACAGTACTACGAGCAGTACTTC. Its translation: CASSQDVRQYYEQYF.